The TCR beta chain described here comes from a study of blood T cell repertoires in COVID-19 (dated by TCRdb to 2019 to 2021). Concerning the study at large: Samples covering the acute and convalescent phases of COVID-19 were provided by collaborators in the United States, Italy and Spain. Where available, HLA class I and class II types were obtained from metadata supplied by the sample provider rather than from assay-based typing. Samples came from the ongoing ImmuneRACE study (first 160 participants) plus 1,254 subjects from 6 global collaborators. A de-identified subject ID, COVID-19 status, age in years and sex were almost always included in the sample metadata. The prospective study material was composed of cDNA or gDNA derived from T cells, B-cell-depleted T cells, or PBMCs. Subjects who had been exposed to COVID-19, were actively infected with it, or had recovered from it provided the deeply sampled blood TCRbeta repertoires that made up the dataset. The repertoires were made available in a free public database intended to serve as a resource for research on the immune response to SARS-CoV-2.

TCRbeta CDR3 regions were amplified from genomic DNA by means of the immunoSEQ Assay, a bias-controlled multiplex PCR. From the authors' description of their analysis: The number of nucleated cells in each sample was estimated by amplification of reference gene primers within the assay. To quantify the absolute abundance of each unique TCRbeta CDR3 rearrangement, sequence reads were collapsed and filtered. Productive Simpson clonality was computed per sample as the square root of Simpson's diversity index over productive rearrangements. TCRdb holds this immuneACCESS table with in-frame rearrangements only. Some clones are missing; in checked studies, unresolved V genes explain under half, and the rest has no known cause. V, J and clone size are taken as reported in that table, and D and trimming were inferred from the DNA itself. The sample table shows approximately 100,000 clones, and approximately 81% are seen once. The ten largest account for about two fifths of the sample.

The CDR3 starts with the cysteine, ends with the phenylalanine, and has 16 residues. The CDR3 DNA has 48 bases and is translated from base 1. Taken from the germline V gene, the CDR1 and CDR2 loops are LGHNA and YSLEER. Here V drops 1 base and J drops 7 bases, and the junction holds 5 bases not matched to any gene. Study-level results and caveats: The quantity of clinical and demographic metadata differed by source and by participant and was supplied without curation.

Whole blood was collected in K2EDTA tubes by collaborating institutions according to the institutions' own protocols. For TCRbeta analysis, collaborators shipped samples as frozen whole blood, isolated PBMCs, or DNA extracted from either of those sample types. As for this clone: Which antigen it targets is not known. Base qualities are not provided; no much larger clone lies one nucleotide away.

Specimen: peripheral blood. The chain is encoded by TRBV4-3 joined to TRBJ1-6; a stretch of 9 junction bases matches TRBD1. The receptor comes from a man older than 75 with acute or convalescent COVID-19. The CDR3: CASSQGTGVGNSPLHF. The bases read TGCGCCAGCAGCCAAGGGACAGGGGTTGGCAATTCACCCCTCCACTTT.